This T cell receptor beta chain appears in the sequencing data of a study of T cell responses to AZD1222 COVID-19 vaccine. Profiled with immunoSEQ multiplex PCR; TCRdb holds only in-frame clones, not every one. The repertoire holds about 130,000 clones, with 80% to 95% as singletons. The V and J ends lost 9 bases and 2 bases respectively, with 13 bases between them. The CDR3 extends over 13 amino acids. The germline gives CDR1 LNHDA, CDR2 SQIVND (reference sequence). The sequence derives from an adult who received the AZD1222 COVID-19 vaccine. The J gene is TRBJ1-2, the V gene TRBV19; D not resolved. The source material was peripheral blood, sampled 28 days after the second AZD1222 dose. CDR3 nucleotides: TGTGCCAGCCGACTAGACAAGAACTATGGCTACACCTTC. Protein: CASRLDKNYGYTF. The variable domain in full, completed from reference TRBV19 and TRBJ1-2, reads DGGITQSPKYLFRKEGQNVTLSCEQNLNHDAMYWYRQDPGQGLRLIYYSQIVNDFQKGDIAEGYSVSREKKESFPLTVTSAQKNPTAFYLCASRLDKNYGYTFGSGTRLTVV.